One sample yielded the 30 T cell receptor beta chains listed below, sequenced in a study of T cell responses to AZD1222 COVID-19 vaccine. TCRdb keeps only in-frame clones here, not all; method: immunoSEQ multiplex PCR. The table has roughly 120,000 clones, about 90% seen once. Sequencing used peripheral blood, obtained 28 days after the second AZD1222 dose. These receptors originate from an adult who received the AZD1222 COVID-19 vaccine.

The chain uses TRBV7-8 and TRBJ2-7; D remains ambiguous. The CDR3 has 13 amino acids. Germline CDR1 SGHVS, CDR2 FQNEAQ. The germline V and J ends were trimmed by 5 bases and 4 bases, with 12 bases remaining between them. CDR3 bases: TGTGCCAGCAGCCCGGGCCTGCCTTACGAGCAGTACTTC. Translation: CASSPGLPYEQYF.

The chain combines TRBV20-1 with TRBJ2-7; D possibly corresponds to TRBD2 (5 bases). Germline loops: CDR1 DFQATT, CDR2 SNEGSKA (reference sequence). The CDR3 is 11 residues long. V was clipped by 5 bases and J by 6 bases, with 11 bases between them. CDR3 nucleotide sequence: TGCAGTGCTGCGGGCCCACGCGAGCAGTACTTC. It codes for CSAAGPREQYF.

The CDR3 DNA reads TGTGCCAGCAGCCAACAAAGGGGTAACACTAATGAGCAGTTCTTC. This codes for CASSQQRGNTNEQFF. The gene calls are TRBV14 and TRBJ2-1, with D possibly being TRBD1 (5 bases). Germline CDR1 reads SGHDN; CDR2 reads FVKESK. The CDR3 loop spans 15 amino acids. V shed 2 bases and J shed 7 bases, with 15 bases lying between them. Together with reference TRBV14 and TRBJ2-1, the CDR3 gives the full variable domain: EAGVTQFPSHSVIEKGQTVTLRCDPISGHDNLYWYRRVMGKEIKFLLHFVKESKQDESGMPNNRFLAERTGGTYSTLKVQPAELEDSGVYFCASSQQRGNTNEQFFGPGTRLTVL.

The V and J genes are TRBV14 and TRBJ2-1; D is possibly TRBD2 (6 bases). V shed 2 bases and J shed 4 bases, with 12 bases lying between them. The CDR3 is made up of 15 amino acids. Germline-derived CDR1 and CDR2 are SGHDN and FVKESK. The CDR3 bases are TGTGCCAGCAGCCAACCACGGACTACATACAATGAGCAGTTCTTC. Amino acid sequence: CASSQPRTTYNEQFF.

The chain is built from TRBV7-9 and TRBJ2-1; D may match TRBD1 or TRBD2 (6 bases each). The CDR3 extends over 16 amino acids. V lost 5 bases, J lost 7 bases, and 21 bases lay in between. Germline CDR1 is SEHNR and CDR2 is FQNEAQ (reference sequence). CDR3 residues: CASSASQGLGGNEQFF. CDR3 in DNA: TGTGCCAGCAGCGCCTCACAGGGACTTGGAGGGAATGAGCAGTTCTTC.

The rearrangement joins TRBV6-5 to TRBJ1-2; 7 bases agree with TRBD1. The CDR3 has 13 amino acids. Trimming removed 5 bases from V and 6 bases from J; junction bases left unmatched: 6. Germline-derived CDR1 and CDR2 are MNHEY and SVGAGI. The CDR3 here is CASSQTGWDGYTF. CDR3 bases: TGTGCCAGCAGTCAGACAGGGTGGGATGGCTACACCTTC.

The chain carries TRBV5-1 and TRBJ2-2; D is possibly TRBD1 (6 bases). V was clipped by 3 bases and J by 3 bases, with 9 bases between them. Per the germline V gene, CDR1 is SGHRS and CDR2 is YFSETQ. This CDR3 contains 14 residues. The CDR3 coding sequence is TGCGCCAGCAGCTCGGACAGTTACACCGGGGAGCTGTTTTTT. Translating it yields CASSSDSYTGELFF. Complete variable domain (other parts from reference TRBV5-1 and TRBJ2-2): KAGVTQTPRYLIKTRGQQVTLSCSPISGHRSVSWYQQTPGQGLQFLFEYFSETQRNKGNFPGRFSGRQFSNSRSEMNVSTLELGDSALYLCASSSDSYTGELFFGEGSRLTVL.

The DNA of the CDR3 is TGTGCCAGCAGCTCACTAGTAGATACGCAGTATTTT. The encoded protein is CASSSLVDTQYF. This chain uses TRBV3-1 (or the pseudogene TRBV3-2) with TRBJ2-3; D possibly corresponds to TRBD2 (5 bases). Germline CDR1 reads LGHDT; CDR2 reads YNNKEL (reference sequence). V was cut by 5 bases and J by 5 bases, with 8 bases left in between. There are 12 residues in the CDR3.

The chain recombines TRBV3-1 (or the pseudogene TRBV3-2) with TRBJ1-6; TRBD1 agrees at 7 bases. The length of the CDR3 is 15 residues. The V gene's germline CDR1 is LGHDT and CDR2 YNNKEL (reference sequence). The ends lost 2 bases at V and 13 bases at J; junction bases unmatched: 11. DNA for the CDR3: TGTGCCAGCAGCCAATGGCTCGAGGGGGCCCCCCCCCTCCACTTT. Encoded protein: CASSQWLEGAPPLHF.

The gene calls are TRBV11-2 and TRBJ1-5, with 7 nucleotides matching TRBD1. The CDR3 runs 15 residues. Germline values: CDR1 SGHAT, CDR2 FQNNGV. Trimming at V came to 6 bases and at J to 4 bases, leaving 9 bases not matched to a gene. CDR3 protein: CASRVDRLWNQPQHF. CDR3 in DNA: TGTGCCAGCAGAGTGGACAGGCTGTGGAATCAGCCCCAGCATTTT. Based on the CDR3 plus reference TRBV11-2 and TRBJ1-5, the full variable domain is EAGVAQSPRYKIIEKRQSVAFWCNPISGHATLYWYQQILGQGPKLLIQFQNNGVVDDSQLPKDRFSAERLKGVDSTLKIQPAKLEDSAVYLCASRVDRLWNQPQHFGDGTRLSIL.

The chain carries TRBV6-1 and TRBJ1-2; 8 bases are a match to TRBD1. The V and J ends lost 3 bases and 3 bases, in that order; junction bases with no gene match: 9. CDR1 is MNHNS, CDR2 SASEGT, per germline. This CDR3 has 16 amino acids. In DNA form, the CDR3 reads TGTGCCAGCAGTGAGGTGGGGGGACAGGCGTACTATGGCTACACCTTC. It is translated as CASSEVGGQAYYGYTF.

The V call is TRBV10-2, the J call TRBJ1-2; D is possibly TRBD1 (6 bases). Germline V gene lookup returns CDR1 WSHSY and CDR2 SAAADI. Trimming took off 4 bases at V and 4 bases at J, with 16 bases between the two ends. CDR3 size: 15 residues. This chain's CDR3 is CASSGDIPGAYGYTF. CDR3 in DNA: TGCGCCAGCAGTGGTGACATCCCGGGGGCCTATGGCTACACCTTC.

The V call is TRBV7-2, the J call TRBJ2-3, with TRBD2 matching over 8 bases. The germline V gene encodes CDR1 SGHTA and CDR2 FQGNSA. The CDR3 contains 16 residues. V was clipped by 2 bases and J by 8 bases; unmatched bases: 12. The CDR3 spells CASSLLSGGLVGTQYF. The CDR3 bases are TGTGCCAGCAGCTTACTCAGCGGGGGCCTCGTAGGTACGCAGTATTTT.

The rearrangement links TRBV7-2 to TRBJ1-2; 7 bases match TRBD1. From germline, CDR1 is SGHTA and CDR2 FQGNSA. The length of the CDR3 is 17 residues. The trim removed 1 base at V and 7 bases at J, leaving 15 bases unmatched. As DNA, the CDR3 is TGTGCCAGCAGCTTAGTTCCCCGGGCAGGACAGGACTCTGGCTACACCTTC. Its translation: CASSLVPRAGQDSGYTF.

The chain employs TRBV6-1 and TRBJ1-1, with D unresolved. From germline, CDR1 is MNHNS and CDR2 SASEGT. The V end lost 8 bases, the J end lost 4 bases, and 14 bases lay between the germline ends. This CDR3 is 13 amino acids long. CDR3 sequence: CASGKAPATEAFF. The CDR3 nucleotides read TGTGCCAGCGGAAAAGCACCGGCCACTGAAGCTTTCTTT.

The chain recombines TRBV5-1 with TRBJ2-3; D remains ambiguous. The CDR3 consists of 12 residues. Germline V gene data show CDR1 as SGHRS and CDR2 as YFSETQ. Trimming left V 1 base short and J 4 bases short, with 4 bases between. The CDR3 sequence: CASSLNSDTQYF. DNA for the CDR3: TGCGCCAGCAGCTTGAACTCAGATACGCAGTATTTT.

V gene TRBV18 combines with J gene TRBJ2-7; the D gene is possibly TRBD2 (6 bases). Germline lookup yields CDR1 KGHSH and CDR2 LQKENI. This CDR3 is 14 amino acids long. V was pared by 3 bases and J by 2 bases, with 11 bases between. The CDR3 loop is CASSPAAGPYEQYF. The DNA of the CDR3 is TGTGCCAGCTCACCGGCGGCGGGACCCTACGAGCAGTACTTC.

The chain carries TRBV27 and TRBJ2-1, with D perhaps being TRBD1 or TRBD2 (6 bases each). V was clipped by 3 bases and J by 4 bases, with 10 bases between them. Germline V gene data show CDR1 as MNHEY and CDR2 as SMNVEV (reference sequence). This CDR3 region has 14 residues. CDR3 nucleotides: TGTGCCAGCAGTTTCCGGGGGCAATACAATGAGCAGTTCTTC. Translated, it gives CASSFRGQYNEQFF.

The rearrangement links TRBV23-1 to TRBJ2-2; 8 bases align to TRBD1. TRBV23-1 is identified as an open reading frame with a role that is uncertain. V shed 3 bases, J shed 0 bases, and the junction held 6 bases outside the gene matches. There are 17 residues in the CDR3. CDR3 DNA: TGCGCCAGCAGTCATCGACAGGGGCCAGCGAACACCGGGGAGCTGTTTTTT. It specifies CASSHRQGPANTGELFF.

CDR3 residues: CASSSDRGVRETQYF. For the CDR3, the DNA is TGCGCCAGCAGCTCTGACAGGGGGGTTAGAGAGACCCAGTACTTC. The rearrangement links TRBV5-1 to TRBJ2-5; 9 bases line up with TRBD1. This CDR3 spans 15 amino acids. Trimming took 3 bases from V and 4 from J; bases not matched to a gene: 7. The germline V gene encodes CDR1 SGHRS and CDR2 YFSETQ.

V gene TRBV6-1 combines with J gene TRBJ2-1; 12 nucleotides match TRBD2. The CDR3 is 16 amino acids. Germline values: CDR1 MNHNS, CDR2 SASEGT. The V segment lost 3 bases and the J segment 9 bases; nucleotides outside the gene matches: 9. The CDR3 DNA sequence: TGTGCCAGCAGTGATTTGCTAGCGGGGGGGCTCGGTGAGCAGTTCTTC. Translated, it gives CASSDLLAGGLGEQFF.

The CDR3 region has the DNA TGTGCCAGCACTCCTGACAGGGCCTACGAGCAGTACTTC. Protein product: CASTPDRAYEQYF. The rearrangement joins TRBV12-3 or TRBV12-4 to TRBJ2-7; 7 bases agree with TRBD1. J was trimmed by 2 bases and V by 7 bases; bases with no gene match: 5. The CDR3 extends over 13 amino acids.

This clone was recorded only once. This chain connects TRBV28 to TRBJ1-5, with D uncertain. The ends were cut back, 8 bases at V and 0 bases at J, with 20 bases in the middle. The CDR3 has 17 residues. The germline V gene encodes CDR1 MDHEN and CDR2 SYDVKM. CDR3 in amino acids: CASDLTLQSYSNQPQHF. CDR3 in DNA: TGTGCCAGCGACCTAACCCTCCAGAGTTATAGCAATCAGCCCCAGCATTTT.

The chain couples TRBV28 to TRBJ2-7; D ambiguous. CDR1 MDHEN and CDR2 SYDVKM come from the germline V gene. V was cut by 8 bases and J by 5 bases, with 4 bases left in between. The CDR3 contains 9 residues. The CDR3 region has the DNA TGTGCCAGCGGGCACGAGCAGTACTTC. This gives the protein CASGHEQYF.

The chain couples TRBV24-1 to TRBJ2-1, with D maybe TRBD1 (6 bases). V was shortened by 5 bases and J by 3 bases, with 13 bases between the two germline ends. Per germline, CDR1 KGHDR and CDR2 SFDVKD. The length of the CDR3 is 15 residues. Here the CDR3 reads CATSVQGKLYNEQFF. CDR3 DNA: TGTGCCACCAGTGTCCAGGGGAAACTCTACAATGAGCAGTTCTTC.

The rearrangement joins TRBV10-2 to TRBJ1-3, with no clear D. V lost 0 bases, J lost 4 bases, and 10 bases lay in between. The CDR3 sequence is 15 residues long. Germline V gene data show CDR1 as WSHSY and CDR2 as SAAADI. The CDR3 DNA reads TGCGCCAGCAGTGAGTCGCAGCTAACGGGAAACACCATATATTTT. Translated: CASSESQLTGNTIYF.

This clone was detected a few times. The J gene is TRBJ1-2, the V gene TRBV19, with D tentatively TRBD1 (5 bases). V was pared by 5 bases and J by 4 bases, with 11 bases between. The CDR3 loop spans 13 amino acids. The V gene's germline CDR1 is LNHDA and CDR2 SQIVND (reference sequence). CDR3 DNA: TGTGCCAGTAGTGTGACGGGGGGCTATGGCTACACCTTC. Amino acid sequence: CASSVTGGYGYTF.

The chain recombines TRBV5-5 with TRBJ1-1; D unresolved. Germline values: CDR1 SGHKS, CDR2 YYEKEE (reference sequence). This CDR3 is built from 14 residues. The V end was cut by 5 bases, the J end by 2 bases, with 13 bases between. DNA of the CDR3: TGTGCCAGCAGTTTTAGCCCCTCAAACACTGAAGCTTTCTTT. It translates to CASSFSPSNTEAFF.

This rearrangement joins TRBV6-8 to TRBJ1-6; D is unclear. The V gene's germline CDR1 is MNHGY and CDR2 SAAAGT. V was clipped by 6 bases and J by 10 bases, with 4 bases between them. The CDR3 is made up of 10 amino acids. The CDR3 sequence is CASRESPLHF. In DNA form, the CDR3 reads TGTGCCAGCAGGGAATCACCCCTCCACTTT.

The V call is TRBV5-4, the J call TRBJ1-2, with 9 bases fitting TRBD1. Germline CDR1 SGHNT, CDR2 YYREEE (reference sequence). The CDR3 contains 14 residues. Trimming at V came to 3 bases and at J to 2 bases, leaving 2 bases not matched to a gene. The CDR3 DNA sequence: TGTGCCAGCAGCTCGGGACAGGGCAACTATGGCTACACCTTC. Translating gives CASSSGQGNYGYTF.